These T cell receptor beta chains were read from a single sample in a study of regulatory T cells in long-lasting Graves disease. One entry per CDR3 protein, called by TCRdb with MiXCR from the multiplex PCR reads. Here the sample spans about 660,000 distinct CDR3 sequences, about 30% being singletons. The sample was peripheral blood mononuclear cells (PBMCs), taken when the disease was refractory, from a patient treated with antithyroid drugs. These receptors all come from a female donor with Graves disease. CDR3s include the opening cysteine and the closing phenylalanine or tryptophan. Clone size is stated in some rows and not others, as once, few, many or a class when expanded.

V,size,J,CDR3
TRBV6-1,many,TRBJ1-1,CASRRGGQRNTEAFF
TRBV20-1,-,TRBJ2-7,CSASRKLAGNEQYF
TRBV28,-,TRBJ1-4,CASSLNRGATNEKLFF
TRBV2,many,TRBJ1-1,CASSYPSTGANTEAFF
TRBV11-2,-,TRBJ2-1,CASSLEFVINEQFF
TRBV2,many,TRBJ2-7,CASSDPLAGVGEQYF
TRBV29-1,-,TRBJ2-7,CSVAGTGEQYF
TRBV10-3,-,TRBJ1-2,CATSDEGAGSYGYTF
TRBV6-1,-,TRBJ2-7,CASSWTNTYEQYF
TRBV5-1,-,TRBJ1-2,CASSRDRGIYGYTF
TRBV5-1,-,TRBJ2-6,CASSFYSGANVLTF
TRBV25-1,-,TRBJ1-6,CASSERKPGSSPLHF
TRBV7-9,-,TRBJ2-5,CASSLGSGRGGVETQYF
TRBV11-1,-,TRBJ1-1,CASSPRRRGRTEAFF
TRBV27,few,TRBJ2-1,CASSFQGTIYNEQFF
TRBV28,many,TRBJ1-2,CASTTSLYGYTF
TRBV11-2,-,TRBJ1-4,CASSLDVPRVEKLFF
TRBV7-7,few,TRBJ2-5,CASSLAQGGETQYF
TRBV12-3/TRBV12-4,many,TRBJ1-2,CASSLGLYGGYTF
TRBV28,few,TRBJ2-7,CASSQGRTYEQYF
TRBV28,-,TRBJ1-5,CASSLQGWDSNQPQHF
TRBV28,-,TRBJ1-2,CASSSRGAGYTF
TRBV6-1,many,TRBJ1-3,CASSEWRTGHSGNTIYF
TRBV28,many,TRBJ1-1,CASSYRMMNTEAFF
TRBV20-1,few,TRBJ1-4,CSARDRRAGEKLFF
TRBV11-2,-,TRBJ2-2,CASNSGTWNTGELFF
TRBV20-1,-,TRBJ1-4,CSARTGGADRSNEKLFF
TRBV15,-,TRBJ2-5,CATSSGGGEGETQYF
TRBV12-3/TRBV12-4,few,TRBJ1-1,CASGLGEGTEAFF
TRBV6-1,-,TRBJ1-5,CASSPPDTLSNQPQHF
TRBV5-1,-,TRBJ1-1,CASSLFLGQMNTEAFF
TRBV5-1,few,TRBJ1-4,CASSGRDRATNEKLFF
TRBV12-3/TRBV12-4,few,TRBJ1-2,CASSFPLDSPEYNGYTF
TRBV30,-,TRBJ2-5,CAWGYNRETQYF
TRBV6-5,once,TRBJ2-7,CASRYLDMGEQYF
TRBV28,few,TRBJ1-2,CAISGTAYGYTF
TRBV2,many,TRBJ2-2,CASSEGGTKNTGELFF
TRBV20-1,-,TRBJ1-4,CSARDLRRGEKLFF
TRBV3-1,-,TRBJ1-4,CASSQVGSQNEKLFF
TRBV6-1,-,TRBJ2-3,CASRGTSGRLDTQYF
TRBV12-3/TRBV12-4,few,TRBJ2-7,CASSLYTGRSYEQYF
TRBV10-3,few,TRBJ2-5,CAMQGALQETQYF
TRBV9,-,TRBJ1-6,CASSVGGLNSPLHF